This section outlines one T cell receptor (beta chain) sequence together with its context. There is no known antigen for this receptor. The input lacks base qualities; no much larger clone sits a single base away. The data originate from a study of shared clonotypes between healthy human individuals (dated by TCRdb to the early 2020s). About the full investigation: The cohort comprised two women and three men aged 18 to 49 years. To increase sequencing depth and limit assay-specific biases, different laboratories used diverse techniques to prepare libraries and sequence TCR repertoires. To estimate repertoire size and how much clonotype sharing occurs between individuals, the study deeply sequenced the blood TCR repertoires of five healthy adults. Per donor, three plates each were used for CD4 naive and CD4 memory, two for CD8 naive, and one for CD8 memory. Leukapheresis yielded between about 0.94 and 10 billion PBMCs per donor. Results and caveats for the whole study, not just this receptor: Pairwise subsampling led to the expectation that sequencing depth would affect the degree of clonotype sharing among donors. Because the study included only a small number of donors, the genetic and exposure-history diversity represented was limited. About 4.5% of naive CD4, around 3.5% of naive CD8, about 2.5% of memory CD4, and 0.35% to 0.4% of memory CD8 clonotypes were shared across several donors. Incomplete sequencing was indicated by rarefaction of sorted-subset datasets, despite the large sequencing depth. Naive subsets generally had larger estimated clonotype richness than memory subsets. Sampling was limited to blood, and TCR repertoires in tissue likely differ from TCR repertoires in blood. Compared with non-shared clonotypes, clonotypes shared by all four sorted-subset donors had higher generation probabilities.

V drops 8 bases and J drops 11 bases, leaving 13 bases in between. Taken from the germline V gene, the CDR1 and CDR2 loops are SNHLY and FYNNEI. Including the terminal cysteine and phenylalanine, the CDR3 comprises 11 residues. Only the CDR3 part of the read is kept: 33 bases, read in frame from the first base. TCR CDR3 regions were amplified from genomic DNA by multiplex PCR using the deep immunoSEQ assay. Extracted genomic DNA from each cell subset was spread evenly across all wells of several immunoSEQ 96-well plates, with each plate serving as a replicate. For sorted subsets, around 200 ng genomic DNA, equal to tens of thousands of T cell genomes, was loaded into each replicate PCR. Purified libraries were measured with a Qubit 3.0 fluorometer, size-checked on a Bioanalyzer 2100, and measured again with the KAPA Library Quantification kit. Every immunoSEQ 96-well plate was sequenced on a dedicated single-read 150-cycle Illumina NextSeq 550 flow cell. In the authors' own workflow: Because only junctional sequences without quality scores were contained in the immunoSEQ output, filtering matching that applied to full-length reads could not be performed. To assign V/J genes and CDR3, sequences were annotated using PyIR, a Python wrapper for IgBLAST v1.9, with IMGT germline references. Reads with weak V/J assignments (E-value above 1e-6), missing CDR3, stop codons, out-of-frame junctions, or ambiguous translated residues were removed. V3J clonotypes were defined as sequences sharing the same inferred V gene, J gene, and CDR3 amino acid sequence. Percentage overlap between repertoires was computed as shared unique clonotypes divided by the size of the smaller repertoire. RTK rarefaction, the Chao1 estimator, and Recon v2.1 estimates of unobserved clonotypes were used to assess repertoire richness. Generation probabilities for all TCRbeta clonotypes obtained by the gDNA method from several donors were computed using OLGA. Held by TCRdb, this immuneACCESS table contains in-frame sequences only and omits some clones. Under half of the omission traces to an unresolved V gene where checked; the cause of the rest is unknown. Clone size and the V and J calls come from that table; the DNA yielded D and trimming. This sample comprises 2,500,000 or so clones, roughly 92% of them detected only once. Of the sample, about 0.36% is held by the ten largest clones.

Healthy HIV-negative adults with no recently reported acute infections or vaccinations were included as donors. Every donor was a Caucasian adult living in Nashville, Tennessee, USA. CD4+ T cells were enriched through magnetic negative selection, after which naive cells were positively selected on CD45RA and the remaining negative fraction served as the memory subset. Blood was obtained by leukapheresis, after which PBMCs were separated by Ficoll-Histopaque density gradient centrifugation and cryopreserved in liquid nitrogen vapor phase. Analytical flow cytometry was used to check the purity and quantity of every magnetically sorted T cell population. From each sorted fraction, genomic DNA was isolated and quantified by UV absorbance on a Nanodrop 2000c.

What was sequenced was naive CD4+ T cells from PBMCs. Sample cell subset or site, as interpreted from the label and publication: CD45RA+ positively selected. The sequence derives from a young man in good health. Some clones in this sample may be carry-over from other donors' samples. The V gene is TRBV2 and the J gene is TRBJ1-5; the D gene is not confidently resolved. The CDR3 protein: CASSASAAQHF. The nucleotide sequence reads TGTGCCAGCTCAGCGAGTGCGGCCCAGCATTTT.